These T cell receptor beta chains were read from a single sample in a study of shared clonotypes between healthy human individuals. Assay used: immunoSEQ multiplex PCR; TCRdb lists only in-frame clones, some missing. The repertoire includes approximately 1,500,000 clones, roughly 98% of them detected once, and about 0.42% sits in the top ten. The material sequenced was naive CD4+ T cells sorted from blood. These receptors were obtained from a young man in good health. Both conserved end residues are part of each CDR3. Fields, in order: D gene, J gene, V gene, clone size, CDR3 DNA, CDR3 protein. D genes are given only for firm matches. Expanded clones are given a class, and other clones once, few, many or no size at all.

d_call: TRBD2
j_call: TRBJ2-7
v_call: TRBV5-1
clone_size: .
cdr3_nt: TGCGCCAGCAGCGCAACTAGCGGACGCTCCTACGAGCAGTACTTC
cdr3_aa: CASSATSGRSYEQYF

d_call: .
j_call: TRBJ2-5
v_call: TRBV9
clone_size: .
cdr3_nt: TGTGCCAGCAGCGCCGGGGTGTTGGACAACCAAGAGACCCAGTACTTC
cdr3_aa: CASSAGVLDNQETQYF

d_call: .
j_call: TRBJ1-3
v_call: TRBV6-1
clone_size: .
cdr3_nt: TGTGCCAGCAGTGAAGCGCTTCTGGGCAGCGTTCCTGGAAACACCATATATTTT
cdr3_aa: CASSEALLGSVPGNTIYF

d_call: TRBD2
j_call: TRBJ2-3
v_call: TRBV10-2
clone_size: .
cdr3_nt: TGCGCCAGCAGCGAACTAGCGGGGCTTAGCACAGATACGCAGTATTTT
cdr3_aa: CASSELAGLSTDTQYF

d_call: .
j_call: TRBJ1-2
v_call: TRBV28
clone_size: .
cdr3_nt: TGTGCCAGCAGTTCAGGGACCGGGCTGAGAGGCTACACCTTC
cdr3_aa: CASSSGTGLRGYTF

d_call: .
j_call: TRBJ2-7
v_call: TRBV12-5
clone_size: .
cdr3_nt: TGTGCTAGTGGTGCTGACAGAGGATCCGAGCAGTACTTC
cdr3_aa: CASGADRGSEQYF

d_call: TRBD2
j_call: TRBJ2-1
v_call: TRBV4-3
clone_size: .
cdr3_nt: TGCGCCAGCAGCCAGCGGGGGTGGCACAATGAGCAGTTCTTC
cdr3_aa: CASSQRGWHNEQFF

d_call: .
j_call: TRBJ2-5
v_call: TRBV29-1
clone_size: .
cdr3_nt: TGCAGCGTTGTCCGCATATCTACGATAGAAGAGACCCAGTACTTC
cdr3_aa: CSVVRISTIEETQYF

d_call: .
j_call: TRBJ1-2
v_call: TRBV10-3
clone_size: .
cdr3_nt: TGTGCCATCAGTGCTACCAGGACGGGCCAAGCTAACTATGGCTACACCTTC
cdr3_aa: CAISATRTGQANYGYTF

d_call: .
j_call: TRBJ2-5
v_call: TRBV4-1
clone_size: .
cdr3_nt: TGCGCCAGCTTCCCCCGGGCCAGGGGAGAAGAGACCCAGTACTTC
cdr3_aa: CASFPRARGEETQYF

d_call: TRBD1
j_call: TRBJ2-5
v_call: TRBV7-2
clone_size: .
cdr3_nt: TGTGCCAGCAGCACAAGTCCAGTGGGGCAGGGGGAGCAGACCCAGTACTTC
cdr3_aa: CASSTSPVGQGEQTQYF

d_call: .
j_call: TRBJ1-5
v_call: TRBV19
clone_size: .
cdr3_nt: TGTGCCAGTAGCCCTATCCTCAGCGCGAATCAGCCCCAGCATTTT
cdr3_aa: CASSPILSANQPQHF

d_call: TRBD2
j_call: TRBJ2-7
v_call: TRBV27
clone_size: .
cdr3_nt: TGTGCCAGCAGTTTTGGACTAGCGGGAGTCTACGAGCAGTACTTC
cdr3_aa: CASSFGLAGVYEQYF

d_call: .
j_call: TRBJ2-3
v_call: TRBV11-2
clone_size: .
cdr3_nt: .
cdr3_aa: CASFGGEVRSIF

d_call: .
j_call: TRBJ1-3
v_call: TRBV4-1
clone_size: .
cdr3_nt: TGCGCCAGCAGCCAAGATCCAGGAATCGGAAACACCATATATTTT
cdr3_aa: CASSQDPGIGNTIYF

d_call: .
j_call: TRBJ2-7
v_call: TRBV18
clone_size: .
cdr3_nt: TGTGCCAGCTCGCCCATTTATACCGGGACTTCGAGAGAGGAGCAGTACTTC
cdr3_aa: CASSPIYTGTSREEQYF

d_call: .
j_call: TRBJ2-2
v_call: TRBV5-1
clone_size: .
cdr3_nt: TGCGCCAGCAGCTTGGGCGGACTGAACACCGGGGAGCTGTTTTTT
cdr3_aa: CASSLGGLNTGELFF

d_call: .
j_call: TRBJ1-3
v_call: TRBV5-4
clone_size: .
cdr3_nt: TGTGCCAGCAGCTCTGCAGAGGAGGCTGGAAACACCATATATTTT
cdr3_aa: CASSSAEEAGNTIYF

d_call: .
j_call: TRBJ2-1
v_call: TRBV5-1
clone_size: .
cdr3_nt: TGCGCCAGCAGCTTTCTAGCGCCGATAAGCTCCTACAATGAGCAGTTCTTC
cdr3_aa: CASSFLAPISSYNEQFF

d_call: .
j_call: TRBJ1-5
v_call: TRBV6-1
clone_size: once
cdr3_nt: TGTGCCAGCAAGGGAACAGTCGATCAGCCCCAGCATTTT
cdr3_aa: CASKGTVDQPQHF

d_call: TRBD1
j_call: TRBJ2-1
v_call: TRBV7-8
clone_size: .
cdr3_nt: TGTGCCAGCAGCTTAAGGGGGACAGCCTACAATGAGCAGTTCTTC
cdr3_aa: CASSLRGTAYNEQFF

d_call: .
j_call: TRBJ2-7
v_call: TRBV10-1
clone_size: once
cdr3_nt: TGCGCCAGCAGTGAGGGGGGCAGTTCCTACGAGCAGTACTTC
cdr3_aa: CASSEGGSSYEQYF

d_call: .
j_call: TRBJ2-3
v_call: TRBV15
clone_size: .
cdr3_nt: TGTGCCACCAGCAGGCCACCCCCGGGACACGGGAGCACAGATACGCAGTATTTT
cdr3_aa: CATSRPPPGHGSTDTQYF

d_call: .
j_call: TRBJ2-7
v_call: TRBV19
clone_size: once
cdr3_nt: TGTGCCAGTAGTAGAGTCGACCCCTCCTACGAGCAGTACTTC
cdr3_aa: CASSRVDPSYEQYF

d_call: TRBD2
j_call: TRBJ2-7
v_call: TRBV28
clone_size: once
cdr3_nt: TGTGCCAGTAAGAGTAGCGGGAGCTACGAGCAGTACTTC
cdr3_aa: CASKSSGSYEQYF

d_call: TRBD1
j_call: TRBJ2-5
v_call: TRBV2
clone_size: .
cdr3_nt: TGTGCCAGCAGAAAGGACAGGGGGCGTCAAGAGACCCAGTACTTC
cdr3_aa: CASRKDRGRQETQYF

d_call: .
j_call: TRBJ2-2
v_call: TRBV27
clone_size: .
cdr3_nt: TGTGCCAGCAGTTTTTCAGACGTTACCGGGGAGCTGTTTTTT
cdr3_aa: CASSFSDVTGELFF

d_call: TRBD1
j_call: TRBJ1-1
v_call: TRBV10-3
clone_size: .
cdr3_nt: TGTGCCATCAGTGAGCCGGACAGGGGGTACACTGAAGCTTTCTTT
cdr3_aa: CAISEPDRGYTEAFF

d_call: TRBD1
j_call: TRBJ2-2
v_call: TRBV5-1
clone_size: .
cdr3_nt: TGCGCCAGCAGCCTAGACAGGGTTGGGACCGGGGAGCTGTTTTTT
cdr3_aa: CASSLDRVGTGELFF

d_call: .
j_call: TRBJ1-1
v_call: TRBV21-1
clone_size: .
cdr3_nt: TGTGCCAGCAGCAAAGGAGAGACTGAAGCTTTCTTT
cdr3_aa: CASSKGETEAFF

d_call: .
j_call: TRBJ1-1
v_call: TRBV5-1
clone_size: .
cdr3_nt: TGCGCCAGCAGCGAGTCCGACTCCGGTGAAGCTTTCTTT
cdr3_aa: CASSESDSGEAFF

d_call: .
j_call: TRBJ2-1
v_call: TRBV6-1
clone_size: .
cdr3_nt: TGTGCCAGCAGTGAACATCGCAGACAGCAGTTCTTC
cdr3_aa: CASSEHRRQQFF

d_call: .
j_call: TRBJ1-1
v_call: TRBV5-1
clone_size: .
cdr3_nt: TGCGCCAGCAGCAGAACAGGGAACACTGAAGCTTTCTTT
cdr3_aa: CASSRTGNTEAFF

d_call: .
j_call: TRBJ2-2
v_call: TRBV7-6
clone_size: .
cdr3_nt: TGTGCCAGCAGCTTAGCTGCGGGACAAAGAGGACACACCGGGGAGCTGTTTTTT
cdr3_aa: CASSLAAGQRGHTGELFF

d_call: .
j_call: TRBJ2-7
v_call: TRBV7-9
clone_size: .
cdr3_nt: TGTGCCAGCAGCTTAAGGGACCCTACCTACGAGCAGTACTTC
cdr3_aa: CASSLRDPTYEQYF

d_call: .
j_call: TRBJ1-2
v_call: TRBV14
clone_size: .
cdr3_nt: TGTGCCAGCAGCCAAGGTACAGGGTGGACCATTAAGGGCTACACCTTC
cdr3_aa: CASSQGTGWTIKGYTF

d_call: TRBD1
j_call: TRBJ2-2
v_call: TRBV30
clone_size: once
cdr3_nt: TGTGCCAGGGACAGCGCGAACACCGGGGAGCTGTTTTTT
cdr3_aa: CARDSANTGELFF

d_call: TRBD1
j_call: TRBJ2-2
v_call: TRBV19
clone_size: .
cdr3_nt: TGTGCCAGTAACCCTACAGGGGGCACCGGGGAGCTGTTTTTT
cdr3_aa: CASNPTGGTGELFF

d_call: .
j_call: TRBJ1-1
v_call: TRBV25-1
clone_size: .
cdr3_nt: TGTGCCAGCAGTGTACACGGCGAGGGAACTGAAGCTTTCTTT
cdr3_aa: CASSVHGEGTEAFF

d_call: .
j_call: TRBJ2-5
v_call: TRBV7-2
clone_size: once
cdr3_nt: TGTGCCAGCAGCTCTTCCGGTTCTAGTGGGGAGACCCAGTACTTC
cdr3_aa: CASSSSGSSGETQYF

d_call: .
j_call: TRBJ2-7
v_call: TRBV2
clone_size: .
cdr3_nt: TGTGCCAGCAGTGACAACTGGACCAACTACGAGCAGTACTTC
cdr3_aa: CASSDNWTNYEQYF

d_call: TRBD1
j_call: TRBJ2-1
v_call: TRBV7-6
clone_size: .
cdr3_nt: TGTGCCAGTATGGGACAGGGCCGTGAGCAGTTCTTC
cdr3_aa: CASMGQGREQFF

d_call: .
j_call: TRBJ2-1
v_call: TRBV11-3
clone_size: .
cdr3_nt: TGTGCCAGCAGCCAACCCCTGGGTGAGCAGTTCTTC
cdr3_aa: CASSQPLGEQFF

d_call: TRBD2
j_call: TRBJ2-5
v_call: TRBV27
clone_size: once
cdr3_nt: TGTGCCAGCAGTCCTAGCGGGAGGGCCTACTTTCGAGAGACCCAGTACTTC
cdr3_aa: CASSPSGRAYFRETQYF

d_call: .
j_call: TRBJ1-3
v_call: TRBV18
clone_size: once
cdr3_nt: TGTGCCAGCTCAACCCGGGACTCTGGAAACACCATATATTTT
cdr3_aa: CASSTRDSGNTIYF

d_call: .
j_call: TRBJ1-5
v_call: TRBV10-2
clone_size: .
cdr3_nt: TGCGCCAGCAGTGAATGGCGAGGGCTTAGCAATCAGCCCCAGCATTTT
cdr3_aa: CASSEWRGLSNQPQHF

d_call: .
j_call: TRBJ2-7
v_call: TRBV4-1
clone_size: .
cdr3_nt: TGCGCCAGCAGCCAAGACCCCGCTGGACAGCTTTACGAGCAGTACTTC
cdr3_aa: CASSQDPAGQLYEQYF

d_call: TRBD2
j_call: TRBJ2-5
v_call: TRBV28
clone_size: .
cdr3_nt: TGTGCCAGCAGTGGGGGGGGAAAAGAGACCCAGTACTTC
cdr3_aa: CASSGGGKETQYF

d_call: TRBD1
j_call: TRBJ2-1
v_call: TRBV9
clone_size: .
cdr3_nt: TGTGCCAGCAGCACAGACAGGGGTTCCTACAATGAGCAGTTCTTC
cdr3_aa: CASSTDRGSYNEQFF